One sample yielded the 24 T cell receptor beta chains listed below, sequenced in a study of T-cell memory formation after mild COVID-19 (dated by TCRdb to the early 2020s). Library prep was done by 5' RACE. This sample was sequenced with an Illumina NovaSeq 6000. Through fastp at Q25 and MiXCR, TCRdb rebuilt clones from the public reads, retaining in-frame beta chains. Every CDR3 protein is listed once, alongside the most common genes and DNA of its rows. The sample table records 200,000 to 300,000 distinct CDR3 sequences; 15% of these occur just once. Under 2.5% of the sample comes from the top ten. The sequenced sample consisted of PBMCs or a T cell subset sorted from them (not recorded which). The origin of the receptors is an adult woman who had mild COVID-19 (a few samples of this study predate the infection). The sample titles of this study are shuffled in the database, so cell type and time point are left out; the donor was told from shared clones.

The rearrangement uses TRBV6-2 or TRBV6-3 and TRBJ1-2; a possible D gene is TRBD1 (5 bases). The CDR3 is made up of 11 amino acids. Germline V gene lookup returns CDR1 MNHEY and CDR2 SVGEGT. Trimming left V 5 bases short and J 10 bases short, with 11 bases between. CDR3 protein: CASSHGTDYTF. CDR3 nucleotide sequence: TGTGCCAGCAGTCACGGGACTGACTACACCTTC.

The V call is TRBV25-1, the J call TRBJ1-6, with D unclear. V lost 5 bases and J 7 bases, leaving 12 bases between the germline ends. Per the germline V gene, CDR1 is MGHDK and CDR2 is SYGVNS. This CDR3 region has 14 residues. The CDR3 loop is CASSSETKNSPLHF. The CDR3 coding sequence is TGTGCCAGCAGTTCTGAGACGAAAAATTCACCCCTCCACTTT.

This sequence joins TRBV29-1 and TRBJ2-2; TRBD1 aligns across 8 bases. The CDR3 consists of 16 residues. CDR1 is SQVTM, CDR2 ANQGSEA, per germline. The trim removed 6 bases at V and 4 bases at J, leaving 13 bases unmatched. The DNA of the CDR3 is TGCAGCGTGAGACAGGGGATAGGCGCCGGCACCGGGGAGCTGTTTTTT. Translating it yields CSVRQGIGAGTGELFF.

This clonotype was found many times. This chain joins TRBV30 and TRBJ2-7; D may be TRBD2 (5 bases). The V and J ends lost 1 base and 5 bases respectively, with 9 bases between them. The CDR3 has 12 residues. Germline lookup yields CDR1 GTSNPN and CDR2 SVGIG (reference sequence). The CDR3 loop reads CAWSGTFDEQYF. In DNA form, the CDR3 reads TGTGCCTGGAGTGGGACTTTCGACGAGCAGTACTTC. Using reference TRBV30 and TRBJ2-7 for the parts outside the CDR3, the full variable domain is SQTIHQWPATLVQPVGSPLSLECTVEGTSNPNLYWYRQAAGRGLQLLFYSVGIGQISSEVPQNLSASRPQDRQFILSSKKLLLSDSGFYLCAWSGTFDEQYFGPGTRLTVT.

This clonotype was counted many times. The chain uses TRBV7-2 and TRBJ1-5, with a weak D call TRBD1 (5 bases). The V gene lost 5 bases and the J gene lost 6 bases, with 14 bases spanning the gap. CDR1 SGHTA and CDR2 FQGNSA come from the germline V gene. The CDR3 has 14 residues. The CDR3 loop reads CASSPRREGQPQHF. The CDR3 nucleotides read TGTGCCAGCAGCCCCCGCAGGGAGGGTCAGCCCCAGCATTTT.

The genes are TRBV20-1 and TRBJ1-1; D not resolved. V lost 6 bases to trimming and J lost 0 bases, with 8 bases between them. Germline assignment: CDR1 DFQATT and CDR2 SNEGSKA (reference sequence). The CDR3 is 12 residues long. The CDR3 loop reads CSASRLNTEAFF. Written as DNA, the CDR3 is TGCAGTGCCTCCCGGTTGAACACTGAAGCTTTCTTT.

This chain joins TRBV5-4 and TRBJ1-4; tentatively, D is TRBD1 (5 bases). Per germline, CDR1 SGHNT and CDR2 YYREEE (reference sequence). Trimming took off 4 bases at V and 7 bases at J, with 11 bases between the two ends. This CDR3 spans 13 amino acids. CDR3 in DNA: TGTGCCAGCAGCCCCGGGACTTTTGAAAAACTGTTTTTT. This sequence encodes CASSPGTFEKLFF.

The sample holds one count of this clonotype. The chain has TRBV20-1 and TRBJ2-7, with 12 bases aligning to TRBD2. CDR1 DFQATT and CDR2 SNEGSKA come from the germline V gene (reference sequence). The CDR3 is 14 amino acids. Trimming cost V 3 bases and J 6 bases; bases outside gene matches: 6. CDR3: CSARPLAGGGEQYF. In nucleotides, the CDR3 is TGCAGTGCTAGGCCACTAGCGGGAGGTGGCGAGCAGTACTTC.

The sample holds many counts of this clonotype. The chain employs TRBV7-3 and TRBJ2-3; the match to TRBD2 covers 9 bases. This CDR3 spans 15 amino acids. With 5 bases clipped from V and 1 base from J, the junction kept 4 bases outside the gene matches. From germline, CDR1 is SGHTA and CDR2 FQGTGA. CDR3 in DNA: TGTGCCAGCAGCAGTAGCGGGAGTGGCACAGATACGCAGTATTTT. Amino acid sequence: CASSSSGSGTDTQYF.

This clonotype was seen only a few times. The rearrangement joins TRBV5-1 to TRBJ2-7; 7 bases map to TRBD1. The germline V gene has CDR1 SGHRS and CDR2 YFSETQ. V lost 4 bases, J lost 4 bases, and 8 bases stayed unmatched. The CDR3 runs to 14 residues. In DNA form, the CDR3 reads TGCGCCAGCAGCGTCGGGACAGTTACGTACGAGCAGTACTTC. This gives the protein CASSVGTVTYEQYF.

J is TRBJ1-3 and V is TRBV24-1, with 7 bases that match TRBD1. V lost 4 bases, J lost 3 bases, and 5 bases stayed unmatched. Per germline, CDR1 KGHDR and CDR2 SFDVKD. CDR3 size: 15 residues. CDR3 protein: CATSDSRTGGNTIYF. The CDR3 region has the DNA TGTGCCACCAGTGACTCGAGGACAGGTGGAAACACCATATATTTT.

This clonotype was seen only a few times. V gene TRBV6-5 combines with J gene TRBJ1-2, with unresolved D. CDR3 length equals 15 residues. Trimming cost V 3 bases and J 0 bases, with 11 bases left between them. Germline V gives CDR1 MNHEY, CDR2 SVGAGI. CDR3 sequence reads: CASSYLGNSNYGYTF. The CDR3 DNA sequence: TGTGCCAGCAGTTATCTGGGCAACTCTAACTATGGCTACACCTTC.

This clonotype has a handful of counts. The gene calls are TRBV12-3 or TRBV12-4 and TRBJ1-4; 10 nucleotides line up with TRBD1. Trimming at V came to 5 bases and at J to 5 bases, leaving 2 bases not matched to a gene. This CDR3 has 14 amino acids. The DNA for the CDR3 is TGTGCCAGCAGTCGGGACAGGGGAAATGAAAAACTGTTTTTT. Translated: CASSRDRGNEKLFF.

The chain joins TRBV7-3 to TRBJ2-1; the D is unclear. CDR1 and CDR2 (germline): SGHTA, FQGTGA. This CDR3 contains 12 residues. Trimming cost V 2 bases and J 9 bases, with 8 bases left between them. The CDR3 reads CASSLPQGEQFF. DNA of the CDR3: TGTGCCAGCAGCTTACCACAAGGTGAGCAGTTCTTC.

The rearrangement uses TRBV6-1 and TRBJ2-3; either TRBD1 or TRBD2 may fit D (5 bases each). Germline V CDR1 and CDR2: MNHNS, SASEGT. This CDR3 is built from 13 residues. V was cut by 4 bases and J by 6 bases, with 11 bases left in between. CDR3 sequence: CASSGGPGDTQYF. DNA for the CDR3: TGTGCCAGCAGTGGGGGCCCGGGGGATACGCAGTATTTT.

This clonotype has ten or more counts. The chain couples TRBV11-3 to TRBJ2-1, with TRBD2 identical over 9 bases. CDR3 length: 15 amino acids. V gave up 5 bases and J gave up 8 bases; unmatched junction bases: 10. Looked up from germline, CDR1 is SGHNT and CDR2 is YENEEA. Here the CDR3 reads CASSPHPSGIYEQFF. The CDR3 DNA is TGTGCCAGCAGCCCCCACCCTAGCGGGATCTATGAGCAGTTCTTC. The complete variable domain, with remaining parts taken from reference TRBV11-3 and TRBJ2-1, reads EAGVVQSPRYKIIEKKQPVAFWCNPISGHNTLYWYLQNLGQGPELLIRYENEEAVDDSQLPKDRFSAERLKGVDSTLKIQPAELGDSAVYLCASSPHPSGIYEQFFGPGTRLTVL.

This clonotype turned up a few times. This chain's CDR3 is CASSTGREQYF. The DNA for the CDR3 is TGTGCCAGCAGCACCGGACGTGAGCAGTACTTC. The J gene is TRBJ2-7, the V gene TRBV7-2, with D hard to call. The CDR3 runs 11 residues. Trimming stripped 5 bases from V and 7 bases from J, with 9 bases between. Germline V CDR1 and CDR2: SGHTA, FQGNSA.

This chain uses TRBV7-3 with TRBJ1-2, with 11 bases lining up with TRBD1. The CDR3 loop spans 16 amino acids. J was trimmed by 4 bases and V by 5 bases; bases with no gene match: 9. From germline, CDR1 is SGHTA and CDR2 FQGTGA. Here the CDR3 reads CASSRGQGARVYGYTF. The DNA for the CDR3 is TGTGCCAGCAGCAGAGGACAGGGGGCGAGGGTCTATGGCTACACCTTC.

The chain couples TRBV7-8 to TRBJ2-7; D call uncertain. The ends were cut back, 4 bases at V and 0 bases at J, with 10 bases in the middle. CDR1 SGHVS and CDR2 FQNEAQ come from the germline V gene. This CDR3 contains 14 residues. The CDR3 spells CASSSQISSYEQYF. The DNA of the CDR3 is TGTGCCAGCAGCTCACAGATTAGCTCCTACGAGCAGTACTTC. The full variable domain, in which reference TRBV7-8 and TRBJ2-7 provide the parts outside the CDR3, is GAGVSQSPRYKVAKRGQDVALRCDPISGHVSLFWYQQALGQGPEFLTYFQNEAQLDKSGLPSDRFFAERPEGSVSTLKIQRTQQEDSAVYLCASSSQISSYEQYFGPGTRLTVT.

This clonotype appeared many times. The CDR3 protein is CASSLEGGGRTKNIQYF. As DNA, the CDR3 is TGTGCCAGCAGCTTAGAAGGAGGGGGCCGGACCAAAAACATTCAGTACTTC. The V call is TRBV7-2, the J call TRBJ2-4; perhaps TRBD1 as D (7 bases). This CDR3 region has 17 residues. Germline V gene sequence: CDR1 SGHTA, CDR2 FQGNSA. Trimming stripped 1 base from V and 2 bases from J, with 15 bases between.

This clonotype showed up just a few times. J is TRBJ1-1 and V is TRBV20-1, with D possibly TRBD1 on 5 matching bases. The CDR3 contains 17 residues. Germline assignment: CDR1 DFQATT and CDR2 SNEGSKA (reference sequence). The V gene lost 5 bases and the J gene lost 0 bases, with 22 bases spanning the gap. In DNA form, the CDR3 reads TGCAGTGCTCTGCCCGGGGCCGTGGGCGTGGTGAACACTGAAGCTTTCTTT. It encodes CSALPGAVGVVNTEAFF.

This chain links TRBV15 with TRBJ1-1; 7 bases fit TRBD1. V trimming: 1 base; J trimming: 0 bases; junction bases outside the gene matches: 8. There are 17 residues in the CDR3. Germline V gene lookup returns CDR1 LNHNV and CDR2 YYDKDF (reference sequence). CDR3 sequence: CATSRAQGVFLNTEAFF. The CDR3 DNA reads TGTGCCACCAGCAGAGCTCAGGGGGTCTTTTTGAACACTGAAGCTTTCTTT.

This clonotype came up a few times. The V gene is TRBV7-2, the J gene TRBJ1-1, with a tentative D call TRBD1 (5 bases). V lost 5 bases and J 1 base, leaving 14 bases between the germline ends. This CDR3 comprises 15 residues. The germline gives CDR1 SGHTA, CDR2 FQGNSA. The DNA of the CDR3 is TGTGCCAGCAGCCAGGAACAGGCATCGAACACTGAAGCTTTCTTT. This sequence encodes CASSQEQASNTEAFF.

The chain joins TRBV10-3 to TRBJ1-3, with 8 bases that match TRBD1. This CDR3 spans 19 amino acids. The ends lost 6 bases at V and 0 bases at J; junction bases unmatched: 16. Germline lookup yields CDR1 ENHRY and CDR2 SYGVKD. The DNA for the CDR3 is TGTGCCATCAGAGACTACAGGGGGACTAAAGAATACTCTGGAAACACCATATATTTT. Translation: CAIRDYRGTKEYSGNTIYF.